This TCR beta chain derives from a study of T cells in Graves' hyperthyroidism and ophthalmopathy. V was shortened by 6 bases and J by 8 bases, with 13 bases between the two germline ends. Germline V gene sequence: CDR1 DFQATT, CDR2 SNEGSKA (reference sequence). CDR3 length: 11 residues. Uncontrolled infection, other autoimmune disease, pregnancy or lactation disqualified patients from enrolment. Researchers took RNA transcripts and amplified the TCR beta CDR3 regions from them. The TCR CDR3 first-round RT-PCR relied on the HTBI primer set. In TCRdb, the multiplex PCR reads were re-called with MiXCR into one record per CDR3 protein. This sample has approximately 590,000 distinct CDR3 sequences, with 40% to 55% found just once.

This sequence originates from a woman under 30 with Graves' hyperthyroidism. This chain uses TRBV20-1 with TRBJ1-1; D may be TRBD1 (6 bases). What was sequenced was peripheral blood or thyroid tissue (not recorded which). This chain's CDR3 is CSAPETGEAFF. The CDR3 nucleotides are TGCAGTGCCCCAGAAACAGGGGAAGCTTTCTTT.